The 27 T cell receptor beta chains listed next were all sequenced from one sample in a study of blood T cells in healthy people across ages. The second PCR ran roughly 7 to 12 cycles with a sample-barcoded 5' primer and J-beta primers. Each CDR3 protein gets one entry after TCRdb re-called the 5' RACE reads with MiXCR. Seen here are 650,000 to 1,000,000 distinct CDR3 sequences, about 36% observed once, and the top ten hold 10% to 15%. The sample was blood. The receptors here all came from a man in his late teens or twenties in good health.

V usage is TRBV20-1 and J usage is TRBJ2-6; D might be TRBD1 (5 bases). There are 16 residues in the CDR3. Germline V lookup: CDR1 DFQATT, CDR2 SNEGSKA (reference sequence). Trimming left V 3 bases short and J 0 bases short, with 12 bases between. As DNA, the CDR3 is TGCAGTGCTAGTTTGCAGGGAAGCTCTGGGGCCAACGTCCTGACTTTC. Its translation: CSASLQGSSGANVLTF.

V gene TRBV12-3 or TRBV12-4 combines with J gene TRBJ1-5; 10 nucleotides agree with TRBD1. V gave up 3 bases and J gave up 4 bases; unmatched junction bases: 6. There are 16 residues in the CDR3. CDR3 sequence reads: CASSFGQGVRNQPQHF. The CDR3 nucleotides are TGTGCCAGCAGTTTCGGACAGGGGGTACGAAATCAGCCCCAGCATTTT.

In nucleotides, the CDR3 is TGTGCCAGCAAAGCAGGGGAAGAGGGCACTGAAGCTTTCTTT. It codes for CASKAGEEGTEAFF. The V and J genes are TRBV28 and TRBJ1-1, with a weak D call TRBD1 (6 bases). Germline CDR1 MDHEN, CDR2 SYDVKM. This CDR3 is 14 amino acids long. The V and J ends lost 7 bases and 4 bases respectively, with 16 bases between them.

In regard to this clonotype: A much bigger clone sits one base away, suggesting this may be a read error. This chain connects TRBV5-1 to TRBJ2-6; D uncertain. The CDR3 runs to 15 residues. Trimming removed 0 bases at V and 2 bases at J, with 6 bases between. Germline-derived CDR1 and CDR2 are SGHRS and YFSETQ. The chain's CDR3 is CASSLDRPGANVLTF. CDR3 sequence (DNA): TGCGCCAGCAGCTTGGATAGACCTGGGGCCAACGTCCTGACTTTC.

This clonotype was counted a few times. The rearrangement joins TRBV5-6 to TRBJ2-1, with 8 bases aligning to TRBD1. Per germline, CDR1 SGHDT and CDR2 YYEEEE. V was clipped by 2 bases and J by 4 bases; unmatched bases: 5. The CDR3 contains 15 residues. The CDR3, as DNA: TGTGCCAGCAGCTTTTTAGGGACAGGTTACAATGAGCAGTTCTTC. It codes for CASSFLGTGYNEQFF.

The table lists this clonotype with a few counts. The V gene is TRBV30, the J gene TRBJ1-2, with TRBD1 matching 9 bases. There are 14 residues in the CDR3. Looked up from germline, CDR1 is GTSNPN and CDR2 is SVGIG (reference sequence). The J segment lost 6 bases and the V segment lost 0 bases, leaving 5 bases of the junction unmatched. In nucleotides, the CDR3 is TGTGCCTGGAGTGTAACAGGGGGCGCGAATGGCTACACCTTC. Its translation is CAWSVTGGANGYTF.

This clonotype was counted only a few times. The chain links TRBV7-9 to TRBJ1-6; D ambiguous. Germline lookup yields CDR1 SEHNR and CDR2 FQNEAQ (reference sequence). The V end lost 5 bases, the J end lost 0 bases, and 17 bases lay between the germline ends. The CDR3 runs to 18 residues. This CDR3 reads CASSDTAEAFSYNSPLHF. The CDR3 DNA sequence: TGTGCCAGCAGCGATACCGCCGAGGCCTTCTCCTATAATTCACCCCTCCACTTT.

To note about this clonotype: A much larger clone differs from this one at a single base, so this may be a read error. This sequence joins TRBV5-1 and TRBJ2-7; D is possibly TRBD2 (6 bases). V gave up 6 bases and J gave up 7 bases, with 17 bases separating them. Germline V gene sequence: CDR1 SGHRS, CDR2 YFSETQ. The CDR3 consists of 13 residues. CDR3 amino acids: CASNGGDYNEQYF. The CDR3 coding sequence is TGCGCCAGCAACGGCGGGGATTACAATGAGCAGTACTTC.

The CDR3 loop is CSARDSAQGHGYTF. CDR3 DNA: TGCAGTGCTAGAGATTCGGCACAGGGTCATGGCTACACCTTC. This sequence joins TRBV20-1 and TRBJ1-2; TRBD1 is a possible D gene (6 bases). Trimming took 0 bases from V and 6 from J, leaving 14 bases between them. CDR3 length: 14 amino acids. Germline CDR1 is DFQATT and CDR2 is SNEGSKA (reference sequence).

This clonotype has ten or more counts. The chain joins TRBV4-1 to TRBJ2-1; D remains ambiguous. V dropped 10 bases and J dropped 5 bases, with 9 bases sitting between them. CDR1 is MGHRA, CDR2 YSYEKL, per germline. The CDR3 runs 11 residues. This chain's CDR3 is CATGFNNEQFF. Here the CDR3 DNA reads TGCGCCACTGGATTTAACAATGAGCAGTTCTTC.

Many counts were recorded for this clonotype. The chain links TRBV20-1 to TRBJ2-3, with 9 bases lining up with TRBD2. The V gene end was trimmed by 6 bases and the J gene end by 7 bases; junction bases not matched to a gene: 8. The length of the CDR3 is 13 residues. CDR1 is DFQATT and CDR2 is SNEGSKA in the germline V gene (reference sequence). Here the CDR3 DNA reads TGCAGTGCCGGGCTAGCGGGGTCTAATACGCAGTATTTT. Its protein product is CSAGLAGSNTQYF.

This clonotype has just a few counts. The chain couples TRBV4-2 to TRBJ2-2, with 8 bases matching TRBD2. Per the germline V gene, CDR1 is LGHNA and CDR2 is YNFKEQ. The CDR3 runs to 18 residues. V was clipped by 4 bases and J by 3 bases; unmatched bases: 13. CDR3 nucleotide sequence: TGTGCCAGCAGCCGATCCTTGGCGGGGGGCTTTGACACCGGGGAGCTGTTTTTT. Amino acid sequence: CASSRSLAGGFDTGELFF.

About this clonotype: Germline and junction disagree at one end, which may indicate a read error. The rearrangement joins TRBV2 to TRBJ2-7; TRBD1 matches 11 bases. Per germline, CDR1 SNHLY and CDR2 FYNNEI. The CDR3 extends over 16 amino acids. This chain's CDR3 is CASIEIPRDRGYEQYF. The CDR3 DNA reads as TGTGCCAGCATTGAAATCCCCCGGGACAGGGGGTACGAGCAGTACTTC.

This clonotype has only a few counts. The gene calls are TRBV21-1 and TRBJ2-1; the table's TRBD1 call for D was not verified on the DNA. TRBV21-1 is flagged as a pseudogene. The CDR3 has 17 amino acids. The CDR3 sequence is CASSERGTRCSYNEQFF. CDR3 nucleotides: TGTGCCAGCAGCGAGAGGGGGACACGATGTTCCTACAATGAGCAGTTCTTC.

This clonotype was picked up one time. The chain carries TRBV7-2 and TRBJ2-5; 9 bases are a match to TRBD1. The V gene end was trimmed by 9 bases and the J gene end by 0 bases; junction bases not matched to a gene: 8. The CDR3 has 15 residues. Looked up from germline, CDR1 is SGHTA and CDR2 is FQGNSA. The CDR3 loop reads CARIIQGAYQETQYF. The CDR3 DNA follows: TGTGCCAGGATAATACAGGGGGCCTACCAAGAGACCCAGTACTTC. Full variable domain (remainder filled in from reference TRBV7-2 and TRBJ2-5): GAGVSQSPSNKVTEKGKDVELRCDPISGHTALYWYRQSLGQGLEFLIYFQGNSAPDKSGLPSDRFSAERTGGSVSTLTIQRTQQEDSAVYLCARIIQGAYQETQYFGPGTRLLVL.

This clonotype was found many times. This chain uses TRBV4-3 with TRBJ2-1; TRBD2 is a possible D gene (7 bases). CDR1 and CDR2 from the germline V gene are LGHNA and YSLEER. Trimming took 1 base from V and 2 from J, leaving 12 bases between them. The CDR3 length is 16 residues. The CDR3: CASSQVGRGTYNEQFF. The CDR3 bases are TGCGCCAGCAGCCAAGTGGGGAGGGGGACCTACAATGAGCAGTTCTTC.

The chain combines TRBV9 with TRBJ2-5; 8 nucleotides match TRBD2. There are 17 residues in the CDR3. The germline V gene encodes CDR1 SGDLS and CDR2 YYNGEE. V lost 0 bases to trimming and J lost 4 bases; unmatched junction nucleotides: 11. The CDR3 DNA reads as TGTGCCAGCAGCGTAGGGAAAAGTAGCGGGGAATTAGAGACCCAGTACTTC. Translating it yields CASSVGKSSGELETQYF.

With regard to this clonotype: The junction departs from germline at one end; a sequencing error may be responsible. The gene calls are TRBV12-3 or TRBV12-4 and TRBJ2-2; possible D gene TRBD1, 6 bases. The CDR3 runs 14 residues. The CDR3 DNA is TGTACCAGCAGTCGACAGGATATGGCCGGGGAGCTGTTTTTT. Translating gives CTSSRQDMAGELFF.

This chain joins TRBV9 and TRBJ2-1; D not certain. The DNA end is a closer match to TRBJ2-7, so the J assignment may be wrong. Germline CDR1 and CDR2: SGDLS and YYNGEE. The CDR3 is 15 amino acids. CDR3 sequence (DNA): TGTGCCAGCAGCGAACGACTTTCCTCCTACAATGAGCAGTACTTC. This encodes CASSERLSSYNEQYF.

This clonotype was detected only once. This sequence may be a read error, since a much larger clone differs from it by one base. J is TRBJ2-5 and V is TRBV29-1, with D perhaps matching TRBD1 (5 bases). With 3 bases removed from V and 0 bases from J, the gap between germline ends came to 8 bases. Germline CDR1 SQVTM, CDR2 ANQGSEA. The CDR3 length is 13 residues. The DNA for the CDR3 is TGCAGCGTTGATTGGACAAACCAAGAGACCCAGTACTTC. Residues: CSVDWTNQETQYF.

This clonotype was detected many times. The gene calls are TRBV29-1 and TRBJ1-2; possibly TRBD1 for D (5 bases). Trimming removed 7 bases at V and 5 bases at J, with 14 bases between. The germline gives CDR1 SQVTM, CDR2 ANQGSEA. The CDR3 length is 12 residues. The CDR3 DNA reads TGCAGCGCGGATGAGAGGACATATGGCTACACCTTC. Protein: CSADERTYGYTF.

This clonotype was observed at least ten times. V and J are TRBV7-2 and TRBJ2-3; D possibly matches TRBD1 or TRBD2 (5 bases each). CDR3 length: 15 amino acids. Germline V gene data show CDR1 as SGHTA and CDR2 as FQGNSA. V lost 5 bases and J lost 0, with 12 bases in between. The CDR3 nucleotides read TGTGCCAGCAGCCCAAGGGACGCTAGCACAGATACGCAGTATTTT. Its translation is CASSPRDASTDTQYF.

The CDR3 spells CASSEAVAEGTQYF. CDR3 coding DNA: TGTGCCAGCAGTGAAGCCGTAGCAGAGGGGACCCAGTACTTC. The chain joins TRBV25-1 to TRBJ2-5, with D possibly matching TRBD2 (5 bases). The CDR3 extends over 14 amino acids. Germline CDR1 and CDR2: MGHDK and SYGVNS. Trimming stripped 2 bases from V and 7 bases from J, with 14 bases between. The full variable domain, its missing parts supplied by reference TRBV25-1 and TRBJ2-5, is EADIYQTPRYLVIGTGKKITLECSQTMGHDKMYWYQQDPGMELHLIHYSYGVNSTEKGDLSSESTVSRIRTEHFPLTLESARPSHTSQYLCASSEAVAEGTQYFGPGTRLLVL.

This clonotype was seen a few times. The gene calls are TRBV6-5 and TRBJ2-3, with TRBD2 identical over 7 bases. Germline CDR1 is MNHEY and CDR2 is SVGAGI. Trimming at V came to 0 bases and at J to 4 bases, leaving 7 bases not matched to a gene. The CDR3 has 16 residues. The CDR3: CASSYSGRGFSDTQYF. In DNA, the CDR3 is TGTGCCAGCAGTTACTCGGGGAGGGGATTCTCAGATACGCAGTATTTT.

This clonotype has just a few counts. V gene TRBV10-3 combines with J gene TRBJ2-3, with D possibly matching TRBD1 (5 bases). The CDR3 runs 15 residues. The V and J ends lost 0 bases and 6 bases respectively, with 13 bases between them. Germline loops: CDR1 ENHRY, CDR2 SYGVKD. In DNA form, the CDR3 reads TGTGCCATCAGTGAGTCACAGGCCCCGAAGGATACGCAGTATTTT. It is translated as CAISESQAPKDTQYF.

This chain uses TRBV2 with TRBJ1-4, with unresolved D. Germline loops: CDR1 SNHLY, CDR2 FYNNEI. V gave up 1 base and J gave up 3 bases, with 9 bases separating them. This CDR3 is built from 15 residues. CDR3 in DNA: TGTGCCAGCAGTGAAGTCGGAGTGCCTAATGAAAAACTGTTTTTT. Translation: CASSEVGVPNEKLFF.

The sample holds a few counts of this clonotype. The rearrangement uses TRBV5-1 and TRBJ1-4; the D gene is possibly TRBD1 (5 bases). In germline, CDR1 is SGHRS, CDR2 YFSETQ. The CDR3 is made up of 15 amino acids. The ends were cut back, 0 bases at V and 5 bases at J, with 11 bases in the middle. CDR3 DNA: TGCGCCAGCAGCTTGGGACAGATTTCGAATGAAAAACTGTTTTTT. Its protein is CASSLGQISNEKLFF.